Presented here are 22 T cell receptor beta chains from one specimen sequenced in a study of graft-versus-host responses after intestinal transplantation. TCRdb's table, derived via immunoSEQ multiplex PCR, lists solely in-frame clones and lacks some. Of about 45,000 clones listed, 90% to 95% are singletons. Here the sequenced sample was PBMCs, taken 524 days after transplant. These receptors all stem from a human patient who received an intestinal transplant, so some T cells may come from the graft donor.

This clone occurred a few times. This chain connects TRBV30 to TRBJ1-1; no definite D call. Germline V gene sequence: CDR1 GTSNPN, CDR2 SVGIG (reference sequence). The CDR3 is 14 amino acids. Trimming stripped 1 base from V and 1 base from J, with 10 bases between. The CDR3 here is CAWSGAEENTEAFF. CDR3 sequence (DNA): TGTGCCTGGAGTGGGGCAGAGGAGAACACTGAAGCTTTCTTT.

The chain employs TRBV6-1 and TRBJ2-7; perhaps TRBD1 as D (5 bases). Germline CDR1 and CDR2: MNHNS and SASEGT. V dropped 5 bases and J dropped 12 bases, with 14 bases sitting between them. CDR3 length equals 11 residues. Here the CDR3 DNA reads TGTGCCAGCAGTTACCTGGACAAGGTGTACTTC. It codes for CASSYLDKVYF.

The chain links TRBV28 to TRBJ2-7, with 7 bases aligning to TRBD2. The germline V gene has CDR1 MDHEN and CDR2 SYDVKM. The length of the CDR3 is 15 residues. V lost 3 bases, J lost 2 bases, and 7 bases stayed unmatched. CDR3 coding DNA: TGTGCCAGCAGTTTTTTGGCGGGAGAGGCCTACGAGCAGTACTTC. Translating gives CASSFLAGEAYEQYF.

This clone occurred once. The chain couples TRBV28 to TRBJ2-7; maybe TRBD1 (5 bases). The germline gives CDR1 MDHEN, CDR2 SYDVKM. The CDR3 is made up of 14 amino acids. Trimming took off 2 bases at V and 2 bases at J, with 10 bases between the two ends. CDR3 coding DNA: TGTGCCAGCAGTTTAAGGGGCCCCCCCTACGAGCAGTACTTC. Protein sequence: CASSLRGPPYEQYF. Using reference TRBV28 and TRBJ2-7 for the parts outside the CDR3, the full variable domain is DVKVTQSSRYLVKRTGEKVFLECVQDMDHENMFWYRQDPGLGLRLIYFSYDVKMKEKGDIPEGYSVSREKKERFSLILESASTNQTSMYLCASSLRGPPYEQYFGPGTRLTVT.

V and J are TRBV11-3 and TRBJ2-1; a weak D match, TRBD1 (6 bases). The CDR3 loop spans 15 amino acids. The germline V gene encodes CDR1 SGHNT and CDR2 YENEEA. V was shortened by 1 base and J by 5 bases, with 12 bases between the two germline ends. The CDR3: CASSLGDTTNNEQFF. The CDR3 DNA is TGTGCCAGCAGCTTAGGGGACACAACCAACAATGAGCAGTTCTTC.

This clone was observed a few times. The V call is TRBV28, the J call TRBJ1-1; TRBD1 aligns across 8 bases. CDR3 size: 14 residues. Germline CDR1 MDHEN, CDR2 SYDVKM. The V segment lost 7 bases and the J segment 4 bases; nucleotides outside the gene matches: 8. CDR3 in amino acids: CASISGTGGTEAFF. The CDR3 region has the DNA TGTGCCAGCATAAGCGGGACAGGCGGCACTGAAGCTTTCTTT.

The rearrangement uses TRBV9 and TRBJ2-3; 8 nucleotides line up with TRBD2. The germline V gene encodes CDR1 SGDLS and CDR2 YYNGEE. V was clipped by 0 bases and J by 2 bases; unmatched bases: 8. The CDR3 has 17 amino acids. The CDR3 sequence: CASSVDPSGGLTDTQYF. The CDR3 DNA sequence: TGTGCCAGCAGCGTAGATCCCAGCGGGGGACTCACAGATACGCAGTATTTT.

This sequence joins TRBV7-2 and TRBJ2-1, with a weak D call TRBD2 (6 bases). The CDR3 covers 12 residues. Germline CDR1 and CDR2: SGHTA and FQGNSA. The V end lost 6 bases, the J end lost 8 bases, and 11 bases lay between the germline ends. The CDR3 here is CASSYSGYEQFF. CDR3 coding DNA: TGTGCCAGCAGTTACAGCGGGTATGAGCAGTTCTTC.

This clone was seen more than once but under ten times. The chain joins TRBV19 to TRBJ2-5, with no clear D. Germline V gene sequence: CDR1 LNHDA, CDR2 SQIVND (reference sequence). The ends were cut back, 9 bases at V and 5 bases at J, with 13 bases in the middle. The CDR3 sequence is 12 residues long. The DNA of the CDR3 is TGTGCCAGCAGTCAAGTAAAGGAGACCCAGTACTTC. This gives the protein CASSQVKETQYF. Full variable domain (missing parts from reference TRBV19 and TRBJ2-5): DGGITQSPKYLFRKEGQNVTLSCEQNLNHDAMYWYRQDPGQGLRLIYYSQIVNDFQKGDIAEGYSVSREKKESFPLTVTSAQKNPTAFYLCASSQVKETQYFGPGTRLLVL.

This clone was counted once. The chain couples TRBV4-3 to TRBJ1-3; D gene ambiguous. The CDR3 consists of 16 residues. The germline V gene encodes CDR1 LGHNA and CDR2 YSLEER. Between the trimmed V and J ends, which lost 1 base and 0 bases, there was a span of 10 bases. CDR3 in DNA: TGCGCCAGCAGCCAAGTGGGGAGAAGCTCTGGAAACACCATATATTTT. Translated, it gives CASSQVGRSSGNTIYF.

This clone was observed a few times. The gene calls are TRBV7-6 and TRBJ2-1, with no clear D. This CDR3 region has 11 residues. The germline V and J ends were trimmed by 2 bases and 10 bases, with 6 bases remaining between them. From germline, CDR1 is SGHVS and CDR2 FNYEAQ. The CDR3 region has the DNA TGTGCCAGCAGCTTACGAGGAGAGCAGTTCTTC. As protein: CASSLRGEQFF. The whole variable domain, filled in from reference TRBV7-6 and TRBJ2-1, reads GAGVSQSPRYKVTKRGQDVALRCDPISGHVSLYWYRQALGQGPEFLTYFNYEAQQDKSGLPNDRFSAERPEGSISTLTIQRTEQRDSAMYRCASSLRGEQFFGPGTRLTVL.

The chain recombines TRBV5-4 with TRBJ2-3; 7 bases are a match to TRBD1. Trimming removed 4 bases from V and 0 bases from J; junction bases left unmatched: 14. Per the germline V gene, CDR1 is SGHNT and CDR2 is YYREEE (reference sequence). The CDR3 is 18 amino acids. The CDR3 region has the DNA TGTGCCAGCAGCCAAGAAGGACAGGTTTTCCTGAGCACAGATACGCAGTATTTT. It translates to CASSQEGQVFLSTDTQYF.

The J gene is TRBJ1-4, the V gene TRBV28; D is undetermined. The germline V gene encodes CDR1 MDHEN and CDR2 SYDVKM. This CDR3 is 14 amino acids long. Deletions cut 3 bases from V and 3 bases from J, with 8 bases between. CDR3 sequence: CASSFGPANEKLFF. CDR3 DNA: TGTGCCAGCAGTTTCGGGCCAGCTAATGAAAAACTGTTTTTT.

This chain links TRBV6-1 with TRBJ1-2; 9 bases align to TRBD1. The length of the CDR3 is 18 residues. Germline V gene lookup returns CDR1 MNHNS and CDR2 SASEGT. Losses at the gene ends were 2 bases for V and 3 bases for J; bases not matched to a gene: 13. In nucleotides, the CDR3 is TGTGCCAGCAGTGAATGGGGGACAGGGTCAAATAGGCACTATGGCTACACCTTC. Its protein product is CASSEWGTGSNRHYGYTF.

The V and J genes are TRBV7-9 and TRBJ2-1; 7 bases fit TRBD1. Per germline, CDR1 SEHNR and CDR2 FQNEAQ (reference sequence). The CDR3 length is 12 residues. The V and J ends lost 5 bases and 10 bases, in that order; junction bases with no gene match: 5. The CDR3 sequence: CASSPTGDEQFF. DNA for the CDR3: TGTGCCAGCAGCCCCACAGGGGACGAGCAGTTCTTC. Based on the CDR3 plus reference TRBV7-9 and TRBJ2-1, the full variable domain is DTGVSQNPRHKITKRGQNVTFRCDPISEHNRLYWYRQTLGQGPEFLTYFQNEAQLEKSRLLSDRFSAERPKGSFSTLEIQRTEQGDSAMYLCASSPTGDEQFFGPGTRLTVL.

The V call is TRBV28, the J call TRBJ2-2; 16 bases map to TRBD2. The junction had 4 bases not matched to a gene; V was cut back by 3 bases and J by 9 bases. Germline V gene data show CDR1 as MDHEN and CDR2 as SYDVKM. The CDR3 spans 16 residues. Here the CDR3 DNA reads TGTGCCAGCAGTTTCCCGGGACTAGCGGGAGGGCGGGAGCTGTTTTTT. It codes for CASSFPGLAGGRELFF.

The chain carries TRBV9 and TRBJ2-1; 7 bases map to TRBD2. The germline V gene encodes CDR1 SGDLS and CDR2 YYNGEE. The J segment lost 8 bases and the V segment lost 0 bases, leaving 8 bases of the junction unmatched. The CDR3 extends over 15 amino acids. This chain's CDR3 is CASSVGLAGNYEQFF. The CDR3 DNA follows: TGTGCCAGCAGCGTAGGACTAGCCGGGAATTATGAGCAGTTCTTC.

The rearrangement links TRBV2 to TRBJ2-3; D remains unclear. From germline, CDR1 is SNHLY and CDR2 FYNNEI. The CDR3 totals 15 residues. V lost 10 bases to trimming and J lost 1 base, with 18 bases between them. CDR3 protein: CAIWRQNSGTDTQYF. The CDR3 DNA reads as TGTGCCATCTGGCGGCAGAACTCTGGCACAGATACGCAGTATTTT.

The J gene is TRBJ2-2, the V gene TRBV6-5; 10 bases fit TRBD2. V dropped 2 bases and J dropped 3; count of bases not matched to a gene: 3. Germline values: CDR1 MNHEY, CDR2 SVGAGI. CDR3 size: 16 residues. The CDR3 sequence is CASSYGTSADTGELFF. The CDR3 DNA follows: TGTGCCAGCAGTTACGGGACTAGCGCTGACACCGGGGAGCTGTTTTTT.

This clone occurred once. This rearrangement joins TRBV7-9 to TRBJ1-5; tentative D call: TRBD1 (6 bases). The germline V gene encodes CDR1 SEHNR and CDR2 FQNEAQ (reference sequence). V was clipped by 4 bases and J by 2 bases, with 12 bases between them. The CDR3 sequence is 15 residues long. CDR3 residues: CASSSTGLGNQPQHF. Written as DNA, the CDR3 is TGTGCCAGCAGCTCTACAGGGTTGGGCAATCAGCCCCAGCATTTT.

The rearrangement links TRBV28 to TRBJ1-2; TRBD1 is a possible D gene (5 bases). Germline V gives CDR1 MDHEN, CDR2 SYDVKM. There are 15 residues in the CDR3. Trimming stripped 8 bases from V and 5 bases from J, with 21 bases between. CDR3 region: CASDGKTAFKYGYTF. In nucleotides, the CDR3 is TGTGCCAGCGACGGGAAGACAGCTTTCAAATATGGCTACACCTTC.

V gene TRBV27 combines with J gene TRBJ2-6; 9 nucleotides agree with TRBD1. V lost 4 bases and J lost 3; bases outside the gene matches: 7. Germline V gene lookup returns CDR1 MNHEY and CDR2 SMNVEV (reference sequence). CDR3 size: 17 residues. CDR3 nucleotide sequence: TGTGCCAGCAGTTCGACAGGGGGGCCCGGTGGGGCCAACGTCCTGACTTTC. It specifies CASSSTGGPGGANVLTF.